This T cell receptor (beta chain) originates from a study of blood T cell repertoires in COVID-19. Study-wide background: Collection of acute and convalescent COVID-19 samples took place in the United States, Italy and Spain. PBMCs, B-cell-depleted T cells, or T cells were the source of the cDNA or gDNA that made up the material.

Sequencing was performed with immunoSEQ multiplex PCR; in TCRdb, only in-frame clones are kept and a portion is missing. This sample has 200,000 to 250,000 clones, with about 83% found just once. Turning to this clone: One end of the junction does not line up with germline, which may come from a read error.

The CDR3 loop spans 15 amino acids. CDR1 and CDR2 from the germline V gene are SGHTA and FQGTGA. The receptor was derived from a woman in her 50s who had recovered from COVID-19. The sample was PBMCs or T cells enriched from blood (not recorded which). The chain combines TRBV7-3 with TRBJ2-5, with 12 bases fitting TRBD1. CDR3 sequence (DNA): TGTGCCAGCAGCCTAACCGGGACAGGGGGCGAGACCCAGTACTTC. This encodes CASSLTGTGGETQYF.